A selection of T cell receptor beta chains follows, all from one sample in a study of cytomegalovirus exposure and HLA in healthy donors. This table comes from immunoSEQ multiplex PCR, and its TCRdb copy is limited to in-frame clones, with some not included. Its clone listing holds roughly 57,000 clones. Sequenced: PBMCs. These receptors came from a woman aged 25-40 years in good health and CMV-seropositive. Both conserved end residues are part of each CDR3. A D gene is named only where the DNA matches it firmly.

v_call: TRBV30
d_call: TRBD1
j_call: TRBJ1-2
cdr3_nt: TGTGCCTGGAGTCCCGGGACAGGGGGGTATGGCTACACCTTC
cdr3_aa: CAWSPGTGGYGYTF

v_call: TRBV7-9
d_call: TRBD1
j_call: TRBJ2-1
cdr3_nt: TGTGCCAGCAGCTTCCCACAGGGGGCGCGGGGTGAGCAGTTCTTC
cdr3_aa: CASSFPQGARGEQFF

v_call: TRBV10-3
d_call: NA
j_call: TRBJ2-1
cdr3_nt: TGTGCCATCAGTGAGGCCGGGAACAATGAGCAGTTCTTC
cdr3_aa: CAISEAGNNEQFF

v_call: TRBV7-9
d_call: NA
j_call: TRBJ2-7
cdr3_nt: TGTGCCAGCAGCGACGCTAGCGAGATGTCCCACGAGCAGTACTTC
cdr3_aa: CASSDASEMSHEQYF

v_call: TRBV6-1
d_call: NA
j_call: TRBJ1-1
cdr3_nt: TGTGCCAGCAAGAACAGGGAGGGCATTAACACTGAAGCTTTCTTT
cdr3_aa: CASKNREGINTEAFF

v_call: TRBV27
d_call: NA
j_call: TRBJ1-1
cdr3_nt: TGTGCCAGCAGTCCGTCCGGGACAGAAGCTTTCTTT
cdr3_aa: CASSPSGTEAFF

v_call: TRBV5-1
d_call: TRBD1
j_call: TRBJ1-1
cdr3_nt: TGCGCCAGCAGCCCGTTGGCAGGGGGGAACACTGAAGCTTTCTTT
cdr3_aa: CASSPLAGGNTEAFF

v_call: TRBV15
d_call: TRBD1
j_call: TRBJ1-2
cdr3_nt: TGTGCCACCAGCAGAGAGGGACAGGGGCTCGATGGCTACACCTTC
cdr3_aa: CATSREGQGLDGYTF

v_call: TRBV7-9
d_call: TRBD1
j_call: TRBJ2-2
cdr3_nt: TGTGCCAGCGCTTCACAAGGGACAGATTGGGCCGGGGAGCTGTTTTTT
cdr3_aa: CASASQGTDWAGELFF

v_call: TRBV6-1
d_call: NA
j_call: TRBJ2-7
cdr3_nt: TGTGCCAGCAGTAAGGAGAGGGGGGGCTCCTACGAGCAGTACTTC
cdr3_aa: CASSKERGGSYEQYF

v_call: TRBV11-2
d_call: NA
j_call: TRBJ1-2
cdr3_nt: TGTGCCAGCAGCCGCTCAGGGGTCTTGGATGGCTACACCTTC
cdr3_aa: CASSRSGVLDGYTF

v_call: TRBV6-1
d_call: NA
j_call: TRBJ1-5
cdr3_nt: TGTGCCAGCTTCCCTTCGGGTCCGGCTCAGCCCCAGCATTTT
cdr3_aa: CASFPSGPAQPQHF

v_call: TRBV7-9
d_call: TRBD1
j_call: TRBJ1-1
cdr3_nt: TGTGCCAGCAGCTTAAGCTTTGTCGGGACAGGGGTGAACACTGAAGCTTTCTTT
cdr3_aa: CASSLSFVGTGVNTEAFF

v_call: TRBV4-1
d_call: TRBD2
j_call: TRBJ2-5
cdr3_nt: TGCGCCAGCAGCCAAGCTCCCACCGGGAGGGAGACCCAGTACTTC
cdr3_aa: CASSQAPTGRETQYF

v_call: TRBV7-6
d_call: NA
j_call: TRBJ1-4
cdr3_nt: TGTGCCAGCAGCGTGACAGGAACAACTAATGAAAAACTGTTTTTT
cdr3_aa: CASSVTGTTNEKLFF

v_call: TRBV5-1
d_call: NA
j_call: TRBJ2-5
cdr3_nt: TGCGCCAGCAGCTTGGCCTTACAAGAGACCCAGTACTTC
cdr3_aa: CASSLALQETQYF

v_call: TRBV19
d_call: NA
j_call: TRBJ1-4
cdr3_nt: TGTGCCAGCAACCGGGGTCTCCTTTCAACTAATGAAAAACTGTTTTTT
cdr3_aa: CASNRGLLSTNEKLFF

v_call: TRBV6-1
d_call: NA
j_call: TRBJ1-1
cdr3_nt: TGTGCCAGCAGTCCGGGGGGTGACCCCACTGAAGCTTTCTTT
cdr3_aa: CASSPGGDPTEAFF

v_call: TRBV5-1
d_call: NA
j_call: TRBJ2-7
cdr3_nt: TGCGCCAGCAGCTTGGTAGGCGGGGCAACCTACGAGCAGTACTTC
cdr3_aa: CASSLVGGATYEQYF

v_call: TRBV7-2
d_call: TRBD1
j_call: TRBJ1-1
cdr3_nt: TGTGCCAGCAGGAAGACAGGGGGGAACACTGAAGCTTTCTTT
cdr3_aa: CASRKTGGNTEAFF

v_call: TRBV27
d_call: NA
j_call: TRBJ1-1
cdr3_nt: TGTGCCAGCAGTTTATCGAAGGGGCGTGGAGCTTTCTTT
cdr3_aa: CASSLSKGRGAFF

v_call: TRBV30
d_call: TRBD2
j_call: TRBJ2-5
cdr3_nt: TGTGCCTGGAGTCACGGGGGGGAATGGAAGACCCAGTACTTC
cdr3_aa: CAWSHGGEWKTQYF

v_call: TRBV11-2
d_call: NA
j_call: TRBJ1-2
cdr3_nt: TGTGCCAGCAGCTTAGGGGCAACTGGCTACACCTTC
cdr3_aa: CASSLGATGYTF

v_call: TRBV5-1
d_call: TRBD1
j_call: TRBJ2-7
cdr3_nt: TGCGCCAGCAGCCCCGGACAGGGGGACTACGAGCAGTACTTC
cdr3_aa: CASSPGQGDYEQYF

v_call: TRBV10-3
d_call: NA
j_call: TRBJ1-1
cdr3_nt: TGTGCCATCAAGGGAGGGGAGAACACTGAAGCTTTCTTT
cdr3_aa: CAIKGGENTEAFF

v_call: TRBV19
d_call: TRBD1
j_call: TRBJ1-2
cdr3_nt: TGTGCCAGTAGTATGGAGGGGGCTGGCTATGGCTACACCTTC
cdr3_aa: CASSMEGAGYGYTF

v_call: TRBV6-5
d_call: NA
j_call: TRBJ2-7
cdr3_nt: TGTGCCAGCAGGTCTGAGGGACTCTACGAGCAGTACTTC
cdr3_aa: CASRSEGLYEQYF

v_call: TRBV18
d_call: TRBD2
j_call: TRBJ2-3
cdr3_nt: TGTGCCAGCTCAGTGACTAGCGGGTTCACAGATACGCAGTATTTT
cdr3_aa: CASSVTSGFTDTQYF

v_call: TRBV2
d_call: TRBD1
j_call: TRBJ1-6
cdr3_nt: TGTGCCAGCAGTCAGGGACAGGGTAATTCACCCCTCCACTTT
cdr3_aa: CASSQGQGNSPLHF

v_call: TRBV6-6
d_call: TRBD2
j_call: TRBJ2-7
cdr3_nt: TGTGCCAGCAGGACTAGCGGGGGTTACGAGCAGTACTTC
cdr3_aa: CASRTSGGYEQYF

v_call: TRBV30
d_call: NA
j_call: TRBJ2-1
cdr3_nt: TGTGCCTGGAGTGTACGGGGAGGCCTCTCCTACAATGAGCAGTTCTTC
cdr3_aa: CAWSVRGGLSYNEQFF

v_call: TRBV5-1
d_call: NA
j_call: TRBJ2-1
cdr3_nt: TGCGCCAGCAGCACCGGGACTGGACCTGAGCAGTTCTTC
cdr3_aa: CASSTGTGPEQFF

v_call: TRBV6-1
d_call: TRBD1
j_call: TRBJ1-2
cdr3_nt: TGTGCCAGCAGTGAAGGAACAGGGGGCGGTGGCTACACCTTC
cdr3_aa: CASSEGTGGGGYTF

v_call: TRBV6-5
d_call: NA
j_call: TRBJ2-7
cdr3_nt: TGTGCCAGCAGCCGGACGGGGTACGAGCAGTACTTC
cdr3_aa: CASSRTGYEQYF

v_call: TRBV19
d_call: TRBD2
j_call: TRBJ2-2
cdr3_nt: TGTGCCAGTAGTATCTCTAGCGGCAACACCGGGGAGCTGTTTTTT
cdr3_aa: CASSISSGNTGELFF

v_call: TRBV19
d_call: TRBD1
j_call: TRBJ2-3
cdr3_nt: TGTGCCAGTAAGGGACAGAGCACAGATACGCAGTATTTT
cdr3_aa: CASKGQSTDTQYF

v_call: TRBV10-3
d_call: TRBD1
j_call: TRBJ1-2
cdr3_nt: TGTGCCATCTCAGGGGGACAGAAAGCTAACTATGGCTACACCTTC
cdr3_aa: CAISGGQKANYGYTF

v_call: TRBV4-2
d_call: NA
j_call: TRBJ1-5
cdr3_nt: TGTGCCAGCAGCCAAGAAAGGGGCACTAGCAATCAGCCCCAGCATTTT
cdr3_aa: CASSQERGTSNQPQHF

v_call: TRBV2
d_call: NA
j_call: TRBJ2-3
cdr3_nt: TGTGCCAGCACCAACGGAGGGGGCACAGATACGCAGTATTTT
cdr3_aa: CASTNGGGTDTQYF

v_call: TRBV19
d_call: NA
j_call: TRBJ2-7
cdr3_nt: TGTGCCAGTAGTTCCGGGACCTACGAGCAGTACTTC
cdr3_aa: CASSSGTYEQYF

v_call: TRBV6-5
d_call: TRBD2
j_call: TRBJ2-3
cdr3_nt: TGTGCCAGCAGACCTAGCGGGGGCACAGATACGCAGTATTTT
cdr3_aa: CASRPSGGTDTQYF

v_call: TRBV30
d_call: TRBD1
j_call: TRBJ1-1
cdr3_nt: TGTGCCTGGAGTGGAAGGTACAGGGGAAACACTGAAGCTTTCTTT
cdr3_aa: CAWSGRYRGNTEAFF

v_call: TRBV10-3
d_call: NA
j_call: TRBJ1-1
cdr3_nt: TGTGCCATCAGTGTCCTTGGGACACAGAACACTGAAGCTTTCTTT
cdr3_aa: CAISVLGTQNTEAFF

v_call: TRBV30
d_call: TRBD1
j_call: TRBJ1-3
cdr3_nt: TGTGCCTGGGGGGACAGGGAGGACTCTGGAAACACCATATATTTT
cdr3_aa: CAWGDREDSGNTIYF

v_call: TRBV4-1
d_call: NA
j_call: TRBJ2-5
cdr3_nt: TGCGCCAGCAGCCAGATCGGGGGAATAGAGACCCAGTACTTC
cdr3_aa: CASSQIGGIETQYF

v_call: TRBV19
d_call: TRBD1
j_call: TRBJ1-2
cdr3_nt: TGTGCCAGTGCCCCCCCAGGGGGCTATGGCTACACCTTC
cdr3_aa: CASAPPGGYGYTF

v_call: TRBV11-2
d_call: TRBD2
j_call: TRBJ2-3
cdr3_nt: TGTGCCAGCAGCTTACTAGCGGGGGACACAGATACGCAGTATTTT
cdr3_aa: CASSLLAGDTDTQYF